This record covers a single T cell receptor beta chain. Produced via immunoSEQ multiplex PCR; TCRdb's table is partial and in-frame only. The sample yields around 79,000 clones, roughly 94% seen once. J was trimmed by 5 bases and V by 5 bases; bases with no gene match: 12. In germline, CDR1 is SGHVS, CDR2 FNYEAQ. This CDR3 is 16 amino acids long. The sample comes from a study of technical replicates of blood from a few donors. This receptor was obtained from a human donor in good health. The V gene is TRBV7-6, the J gene TRBJ1-1, with TRBD1 matching over 9 bases. The sequenced material came from T cells isolated from PBMCs. This chain's CDR3 is CASSPKTGGTWTEAFF. CDR3 bases: TGTGCCAGCAGCCCGAAAACAGGGGGCACGTGGACTGAAGCTTTCTTT.